Each of the 23 T cell receptor beta chains below was sequenced from the same sample in a study of T cells in women clearing cervical HPV infection. TCRdb's copy holds only in-frame clones and misses some; the assay was immunoSEQ multiplex PCR. This table lists around 40,000 clones. Material: blood buffy coat. The source is a woman between 18 and 70 years old with a cervical HPV16 infection that either progressed to CIN3+ or cleared (not recorded which).

The CDR3 DNA, read in part, is TGTGCCAGTAGTTATTCAGGGGGCCTTAAGGACTACGAC. Amino acids: CASSYSGGLKDYD. The CDR3 reads in full as CASSYSGGLKDYDYTF. The gene calls are TRBV19 and TRBJ1-2; 8 bases map to TRBD1. The sequence runs out 3 residues before the end of the CDR3; the remainder is reconstructed from the germline J gene. The germline CDR1 and CDR2 sequences are LNHDA and SQIVND (reference sequence). CDR3 length: 16 amino acids. The full variable domain, with the rest looked up from reference TRBV19 and TRBJ1-2, is DGGITQSPKYLFRKEGQNVTLSCEQNLNHDAMYWYRQDPGQGLRLIYYSQIVNDFQKGDIAEGYSVSREKKESFPLTVTSAQKNPTAFYLCASSYSGGLKDYDYTFGSGTRLTVV.

Note on this clone: The read stops 3 residues short of the end of the CDR3; the missing end is completed from the germline J gene. The chain is built from TRBV19 and TRBJ2-1, with 10 nucleotides matching TRBD1. Germline values: CDR1 LNHDA, CDR2 SQIVND (reference sequence). The trim removed 5 bases at V and 7 bases at J, leaving 8 bases unmatched. The CDR3 extends over 15 amino acids. The CDR3 loop reads CASSDGTGVVNEQFF. The DNA read from the CDR3 is TGTGCCAGTAGTGACGGGACAGGGGTGGTGAATGAG. Full variable domain (remainder filled in from reference TRBV19 and TRBJ2-1): DGGITQSPKYLFRKEGQNVTLSCEQNLNHDAMYWYRQDPGQGLRLIYYSQIVNDFQKGDIAEGYSVSREKKESFPLTVTSAQKNPTAFYLCASSDGTGVVNEQFFGPGTRLTVL.

A word on this clone: Read data end 3 residues before the CDR3 end; the end is taken from the germline J gene. The V gene is TRBV5-8, the J gene TRBJ2-1, with a possible D match to TRBD1 (6 bases). V gave up 8 bases and J gave up 0 bases, with 15 bases separating them. The CDR3 has 15 amino acids. CDR1 SGHTS and CDR2 YDEGEE come from the germline V gene. The CDR3 DNA, read in part, is TGTGCCAGGAGAGACCAGGGGAGCTCCTACAATGAG. It translates to CARRDQGSSYNE. The entire CDR3 reads CARRDQGSSYNEQFF.

Points on this clone: The CDR3 extends 3 residues past the end of the read, so its final part is completed from the germline J gene. The rearrangement joins TRBV20-1 to TRBJ2-5; 8 nucleotides line up with TRBD1. CDR1 DFQATT and CDR2 SNEGSKA come from the germline V gene (reference sequence). CDR3 size: 16 residues. Trimming at V came to 6 bases and at J to 0 bases, leaving 12 bases not matched to a gene. The sequenced CDR3 bases are TGCAGTGCCAGGGGGCTTTCAGGGGGACACCAAGAGACC. Translated: CSARGLSGGHQET. The CDR3 reads in full as CSARGLSGGHQETQYF.

As to this clone: The read ends 3 residues shy of where the CDR3 ends; the end is completed using the germline J gene. V gene TRBV14 combines with J gene TRBJ2-2; D gene uncertain. CDR1 and CDR2 from the germline V gene are SGHDN and FVKESK. CDR3 length: 14 residues. CDR3 region: CASSHRGDNSPLFF. The covered CDR3 bases are TGTGCCAGCAGCCACCGCGGAGATAATTCACCG.

Remarks on this clone: The read falls 3 residues short of the CDR3 end, and the missing part is taken from the germline J gene. V usage is TRBV7-6 and J usage is TRBJ1-4; D perhaps matches TRBD1 (5 bases). This CDR3 has 17 amino acids. Germline CDR1 SGHVS, CDR2 FNYEAQ. The sequenced CDR3 bases are TGTGCCAGCAGCTTACCCCAGGGAGGGACTGGGGCCAACGTA. Translation: CASSLPQGGTGANV. The complete CDR3 reads CASSLPQGGTGANVLFF.

Turning to this clone: Read coverage stops 3 residues before the CDR3 terminus; the germline J gene supplies the remainder. This chain links TRBV19 with TRBJ2-3; 9 bases align to TRBD1. The germline CDR1 and CDR2 sequences are LNHDA and SQIVND (reference sequence). CDR3 length equals 19 residues. The CDR3 sequence is CASRPRQGEGGVSNQPQYF. CDR3 bases read: TGTGCCAGTAGGCCTCGACAGGGGGAGGGGGGCGTTAGCAATCAGCCG.

Concerning this clone itself: The read finishes 3 residues shy of the CDR3 end, and the germline J gene is used to complete it. The chain couples TRBV5-1 to TRBJ2-2, with 8 bases matching TRBD1. CDR1 is SGHRS and CDR2 is YFSETQ in the germline V gene. V lost 5 bases, J lost 2 bases, and 5 bases stayed unmatched. The CDR3 spans 15 residues. CDR3 DNA, as far as it was read: TGCGCCAGCAGAGCCGGGACAGGAAACACCGGGGAG. Encoded protein: CASRAGTGNTGE. The whole CDR3 is CASRAGTGNTGELFF.

A word on this clone: The read falls 3 residues short of the CDR3 end, and the missing part is taken from the germline J gene. The chain combines TRBV6-2 or TRBV6-3 with TRBJ1-2; tentatively, D is TRBD1 (6 bases). Germline CDR1 reads MNHEY; CDR2 reads SVGEGT. V gave up 4 bases and J gave up 7 bases, with 10 bases separating them. This CDR3 comprises 12 residues. The CDR3 loop reads CASSSTGSGYTF. The sequenced part of the CDR3 DNA is TGTGCCAGCAGTTCAACAGGGTCTGGC.

Comment on this clone: Sequencing ends 3 residues short of the CDR3 end; the germline J gene provides the rest. The V gene is TRBV7-9, the J gene TRBJ1-2, with D maybe TRBD1 (5 bases). CDR3 length equals 13 residues. Germline-derived CDR1 and CDR2 are SEHNR and FQNEAQ (reference sequence). CDR3 protein: CASSLDGGDTYTF. CDR3 DNA (partial): TGTGCCAGCAGCTTAGATGGGGGGGATACC.

A remark on this clone: The DNA ends 3 residues before the CDR3 does, and the rest of the CDR3 is filled in from the germline J gene. J is TRBJ2-2 and V is TRBV19; 7 nucleotides agree with TRBD1. Trimming at V came to 8 bases and at J to 3 bases, leaving 6 bases not matched to a gene. From germline, CDR1 is LNHDA and CDR2 SQIVND (reference sequence). The CDR3 consists of 14 residues. Partial CDR3 DNA: TGTGCCAGTCGTCGGGACAGAGACACCGGGGAG. Its protein is CASRRDRDTGE. The whole CDR3 protein reads CASRRDRDTGELFF.

As to this clone: The read terminates 3 residues ahead of where the CDR3 ends, so the germline J gene completes it. The chain joins TRBV2 to TRBJ1-1, with 9 bases lining up with TRBD1. Germline V gene data show CDR1 as SNHLY and CDR2 as FYNNEI. The CDR3 is made up of 14 amino acids. The sequenced part of the CDR3 DNA is TGTGCCAGCAGTGTTGAACAGGGGGCTTCGGAA. Protein sequence: CASSVEQGASE. The complete CDR3 reads CASSVEQGASEAFF.

Concerning this clone: The read finishes 3 residues shy of the CDR3 end, and the germline J gene is used to complete it. The V and J genes are TRBV5-4 and TRBJ1-3; maybe TRBD1 (5 bases). Per the germline V gene, CDR1 is SGHNT and CDR2 is YYREEE (reference sequence). V was pared by 3 bases and J by 7 bases, with 14 bases between. The CDR3 spans 14 residues. CDR3 DNA, as far as it was read: TGTGCCAGCAGCTCTGCGACAGTGGGGAACACC. As protein: CASSSATVGNT. The entire CDR3 reads CASSSATVGNTIYF.

Worth noting for this clone: The read finishes 3 residues shy of the CDR3 end, and the germline J gene is used to complete it. The chain has TRBV5-5 and TRBJ2-7, with 7 bases lining up with TRBD2. CDR1 and CDR2 (germline): SGHKS, YYEKEE (reference sequence). Trimming took 1 base from V and 1 from J; bases not matched to a gene: 5. The CDR3 runs to 15 residues. The CDR3 here is CASSLTSGASYEQYF. The covered CDR3 bases are TGTGCCAGCAGCTTGACCAGCGGGGCTTCCTACGAG. The full variable domain, in which reference TRBV5-5 and TRBJ2-7 provide the parts outside the CDR3, is DAGVTQSPTHLIKTRGQQVTLRCSPISGHKSVSWYQQVLGQGPQFIFQYYEKEERGRGNFPDRFSARQFPNYSSELNVNALLLGDSALYLCASSLTSGASYEQYFGPGTRLTVT.

Worth noting for this clone: The CDR3 end falls 3 residues outside the read, so it is completed with the germline J gene. The chain links TRBV20-1 to TRBJ2-3; D remains unclear. The V end lost 3 bases, the J end lost 0 bases, and 7 bases lay between the germline ends. Germline V gene data show CDR1 as DFQATT and CDR2 as SNEGSKA (reference sequence). The CDR3 spans 13 residues. CDR3 amino acids: CSASIGSTDTQYF. The CDR3 bases that were read are TGCAGTGCTAGCATCGGGAGCACAGATACG.

A note on this clone: Coverage ceases 3 residues before the CDR3 finishes, and the germline J gene fills in the end. The V and J genes are TRBV5-1 and TRBJ1-1; D possibly corresponds to TRBD1 (6 bases). This CDR3 is built from 13 residues. Deletions cut 5 bases from V and 2 bases from J, with 10 bases between. Germline V lookup: CDR1 SGHRS, CDR2 YFSETQ. The CDR3 spells CASRQDSNTEAFF. The sequenced CDR3 bases are TGCGCCAGCAGGCAGGACAGCAACACTGAA.

Details on this clone: The read is 3 residues too short to cover the CDR3 end, so that end is filled in from the germline J gene. V is TRBV10-3 and J is TRBJ2-1; TRBD2 is a possible D gene (5 bases). Looked up from germline, CDR1 is ENHRY and CDR2 is SYGVKD. The CDR3 length is 11 residues. Trimming removed 2 bases from V and 9 bases from J, with 5 bases in between. The CDR3 sequence: CAISEEGEQFF. The covered CDR3 bases are TGTGCCATCAGTGAGGAGGGTGAG.

A remark on this clone: The read stops 3 residues short of the end of the CDR3; the missing end is completed from the germline J gene. The V gene is TRBV2, the J gene TRBJ2-3; perhaps TRBD1 as D (6 bases). Trimming took 6 bases from V and 6 from J, leaving 13 bases between them. Germline values: CDR1 SNHLY, CDR2 FYNNEI. The CDR3 is made up of 13 amino acids. CDR3 bases read: TGTGCCAGCAGATCTACAGGGTCGGATACG. This encodes CASRSTGSDT. The CDR3 reads in full as CASRSTGSDTQYF. Variable domain in full (rest from reference TRBV2 and TRBJ2-3): EPEVTQTPSHQVTQMGQEVILRCVPISNHLYFYWYRQILGQKVEFLVSFYNNEISEKSEIFDDQFSVERPDGSNFTLKIRSTKLEDSAMYFCASRSTGSDTQYFGPGTRLTVL.

For this clone: The read terminates 3 residues before the CDR3 end, so the remaining end is supplied by the germline J gene. The V and J genes are TRBV2 and TRBJ2-7; 9 bases agree with TRBD1. The CDR3 runs to 14 residues. J was trimmed by 5 bases and V by 8 bases; bases with no gene match: 10. Germline values: CDR1 SNHLY, CDR2 FYNNEI. The DNA read from the CDR3 is TGTGCCAGCGCCCCGGCGGACAGGGGACACGAG. The encoded protein is CASAPADRGHE. The CDR3 in its entirety is CASAPADRGHEQYF.

About this clone: The CDR3 goes on 3 residues after the read ends, and that part is filled in from the germline J gene. This sequence joins TRBV18 and TRBJ1-6; 7 bases are shared with TRBD1. The length of the CDR3 is 14 residues. From germline, CDR1 is KGHSH and CDR2 LQKENI. V lost 5 bases to trimming and J lost 7 bases; unmatched junction nucleotides: 5. The CDR3 region is CASSIDRVNSPLHF. CDR3 DNA, as far as it was read: TGTGCCAGCTCAATAGACAGGGTCAATTCACCC.

Remarks on this clone: Read data end 3 residues before the CDR3 end; the end is taken from the germline J gene. The rearrangement links TRBV7-8 to TRBJ1-4; TRBD1 agrees at 7 bases. V shed 1 base, J shed 5 bases, and the junction held 4 bases outside the gene matches. The germline V gene encodes CDR1 SGHVS and CDR2 FQNEAQ. The CDR3 runs 15 residues. CDR3 bases read: TGTGCCAGCAGCTTAGGGACAGGATTAAATGAAAAA. Residues: CASSLGTGLNEK. The full CDR3 is CASSLGTGLNEKLFF. The variable domain in full, completed from reference TRBV7-8 and TRBJ1-4, reads GAGVSQSPRYKVAKRGQDVALRCDPISGHVSLFWYQQALGQGPEFLTYFQNEAQLDKSGLPSDRFFAERPEGSVSTLKIQRTQQEDSAVYLCASSLGTGLNEKLFFGSGTQLSVL.

With regard to this clone: The CDR3 end falls 3 residues outside the read, so it is completed with the germline J gene. V is TRBV12-3 or TRBV12-4 and J is TRBJ2-5; D call uncertain. CDR3 length: 14 amino acids. V was shortened by 3 bases and J by 5 bases, with 13 bases between the two germline ends. The CDR3 sequence: CASSFGPRVETQYF. The sequenced part of the CDR3 DNA is TGTGCCAGCAGTTTCGGTCCCCGGGTGGAGACC.

Of note for this clone: The read is 3 residues too short to cover the CDR3 end, so that end is filled in from the germline J gene. The chain uses TRBV6-1 and TRBJ2-4; 8 bases are shared with TRBD1. The CDR3 is 16 amino acids. CDR1 is MNHNS, CDR2 SASEGT, per germline. The part of the CDR3 DNA that was read is TGTGCCAGCAGTGAAGATTACAGGGGGTCCAACTATGGT. It encodes CASSEDYRGSNYG. The entire CDR3 protein is CASSEDYRGSNYGQYF.